The T cell receptor beta chain described here comes from a study of T cell responses to AZD1222 COVID-19 vaccine. Study-wide results and limits: White British people made up most donors, females outnumbered males, and clonal diversity was possibly underestimated.

Germline V gene lookup returns CDR1 MNHNY and CDR2 SVGAGI (reference sequence). Trimming removed 8 bases at V and 7 bases at J, with 12 bases between. This CDR3 is 13 amino acids long. Of note for this clone: Its specificity is not known.

Generated by immunoSEQ multiplex PCR, the TCRdb table keeps only in-frame clones and is missing some. The table includes around 66,000 clones, around 79% detected once. Sequencing was performed on peripheral blood, taken on day 0 of MenACWY control vaccination. This TCR derives from an adult in good health. The V gene is TRBV6-6, the J gene TRBJ1-6, with no clear D. CDR3 nucleotide sequence: TGTGCCAGCCGGGCGGGGTCGAATTCACCCCTCCACTTT. Encoded protein: CASRAGSNSPLHF.